A selection of T cell receptor beta chains follows, all from one sample in a study of blood T cell repertoires in COVID-19. Sequencing was performed with immunoSEQ multiplex PCR; in TCRdb, only in-frame clones are kept and a portion is missing. The table includes roughly 290,000 clones, roughly 90% detected once. Material: peripheral blood. All receptors derive from a woman in her sixties or seventies with acute or convalescent COVID-19. The conserved cysteine and the conserved F or W are not part of the CDR3 here. D genes are given only for firm matches.

D | J | V | CDR3
. | TRBJ2-7 | TRBV3-1/TRBV3-2 | ASSQERVTYEQY
TRBD1 | TRBJ1-2 | TRBV19 | ASSSLDRSYGYT
. | TRBJ2-3 | TRBV7-6 | ASSLAVRADTQY
. | TRBJ2-3 | TRBV11-2 | ASSLESGLSTDTQY
. | TRBJ2-1 | TRBV28 | ASRRGQSSYNEQF
TRBD1 | TRBJ1-6 | TRBV27 | ASSLYRRGAPLH
. | TRBJ2-2 | TRBV5-4 | ASSLVRGNHGELF
TRBD2 | TRBJ2-5 | TRBV4-3 | ASSPGLAIVQETQY
. | TRBJ2-3 | TRBV3-1/TRBV3-2 | ASSQDYFGGTDTQY
TRBD1 | TRBJ2-7 | TRBV6-5 | ASSYSIDRGNYEQY
TRBD2 | TRBJ2-1 | TRBV7-2 | ASSNGLGANEQF
TRBD2 | TRBJ2-5 | TRBV28 | ASSPSSGRAVRETQY
TRBD1 | TRBJ2-7 | TRBV27 | ASSPTGGASYEQY
TRBD2 | TRBJ2-1 | TRBV6-4 | ASSDFLAGAGEQF
TRBD1 | TRBJ1-3 | TRBV4-3 | ASSQDPGQAGAGNTIY
TRBD2 | TRBJ2-7 | TRBV6-2/TRBV6-3 | ASSYSSGGAYEQY
TRBD1 | TRBJ1-2 | TRBV2 | ASRGQLGNGYT
. | TRBJ1-5 | TRBV30 | AWSTAGLNQPQH
TRBD1 | TRBJ1-4 | TRBV7-2 | ASSTRDSEKLF
TRBD2 | TRBJ2-7 | TRBV2 | ASSEGLAGVGEQY
. | TRBJ2-1 | TRBV11-3 | ASSLDTEDEQF
TRBD1 | TRBJ2-2 | TRBV4-2 | ASSQDDLQGVGGELF